Following are 2 T cell receptor beta chains from one sample sequenced in a study of shared T cell receptors in the human thymus. This table comes from immunoSEQ multiplex PCR, and its TCRdb copy is limited to in-frame clones, with some not included. The sample lists hundreds of thousands of clones, more than 70% occurring once. The sample was also linked to a second study, of human thymus T cells.

The sample was thymocytes. The receptors come from a boy less than two years old with a congenital heart defect.

The chain employs TRBV7-9 and TRBJ2-1; TRBD2 aligns across 8 bases. CDR1 and CDR2 from the germline V gene are SEHNR and FQNEAQ (reference sequence). CDR3 length: 14 amino acids. J lost 5 bases, V lost 5 bases, and 5 bases had no gene match. The CDR3 spells CASSLPGLDNEQFF. DNA of the CDR3: TGTGCCAGCAGCCTACCGGGACTAGACAATGAGCAGTTCTTC. The full variable domain, in which reference TRBV7-9 and TRBJ2-1 provide the parts outside the CDR3, is DTGVSQNPRHKITKRGQNVTFRCDPISEHNRLYWYRQTLGQGPEFLTYFQNEAQLEKSRLLSDRFSAERPKGSFSTLEIQRTEQGDSAMYLCASSLPGLDNEQFFGPGTRLTVL.

Note on this clone: The sample carries other DNA sequences with the same CDR3. The CDR3 DNA is TGTGCCAGCAGTGCCGGGTACGAGCAGTACTTC. Translating it yields CASSAGYEQYF. The chain combines TRBV28 with TRBJ2-7; D ambiguous. Germline CDR1 and CDR2: MDHEN and SYDVKM. Trimming took off 5 bases at V and 4 bases at J, with 6 bases between the two ends. The CDR3 covers 11 residues.